The clone carrying this T cell receptor (beta chain) was recorded many times. CDR3 length: 13 amino acids. Germline CDR1 is SQVTM and CDR2 is ANQGSEA. Trimming left V 2 bases short and J 4 bases short, with 11 bases between. This sample was included in a study of T-cell reconstitution after alpha-beta-depleted transplantation in children. Preparation of the TCRbeta library was carried out with unique molecular identifiers. Each CDR3 protein gets one entry after TCRdb re-called the PCR reads with MiXCR. Counted here are just over 200,000 distinct CDR3 sequences, around 8.4% occurring once; the ten biggest clones make up 35%.

The sequenced sample was PBMCs, mostly from graft donor cells, obtained 360 days after TCRalphabeta/CD19-depleted stem cell transplant. This chain connects TRBV29-1 to TRBJ1-1, with D unclear. The origin of this receptor is a male patient aged 2 to 10 who had a stem cell transplant for acute myeloid leukemia, so the T cells may come from the graft donor. This CDR3 reads CSVEIGRGTEAFF. CDR3 DNA sequence: TGCAGCGTTGAAATCGGGAGAGGCACTGAAGCTTTCTTT.